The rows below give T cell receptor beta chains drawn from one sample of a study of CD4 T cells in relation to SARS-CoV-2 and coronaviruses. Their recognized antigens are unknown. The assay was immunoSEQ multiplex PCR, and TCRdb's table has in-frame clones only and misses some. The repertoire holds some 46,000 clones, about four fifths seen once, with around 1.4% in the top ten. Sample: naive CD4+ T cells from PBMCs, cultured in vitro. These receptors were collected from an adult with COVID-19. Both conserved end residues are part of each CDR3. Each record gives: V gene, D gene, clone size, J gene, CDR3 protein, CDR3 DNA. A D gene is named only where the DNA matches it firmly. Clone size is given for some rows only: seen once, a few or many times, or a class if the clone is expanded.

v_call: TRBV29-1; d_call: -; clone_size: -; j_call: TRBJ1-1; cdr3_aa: CSVQTQGGTEAFF; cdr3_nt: TGCAGCGTTCAAACACAGGGTGGCACTGAAGCTTTCTTT
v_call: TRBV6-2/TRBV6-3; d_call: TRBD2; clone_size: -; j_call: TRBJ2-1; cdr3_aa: CASSAGGAGAYNEQFF; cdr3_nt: TGTGCCAGCAGTGCCGGTGGGGCGGGAGCCTACAATGAGCAGTTCTTC
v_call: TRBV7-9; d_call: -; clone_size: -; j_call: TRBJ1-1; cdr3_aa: CASSSNTEAFF; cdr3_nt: TGTGCCAGCAGCTCGAACACTGAAGCTTTCTTT
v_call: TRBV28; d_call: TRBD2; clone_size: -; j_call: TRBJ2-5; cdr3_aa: CASSFGPRVSGTTVQETQYF; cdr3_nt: TGTGCCAGCAGTTTTGGGCCCAGGGTTAGCGGGACAACCGTCCAAGAGACCCAGTACTTC
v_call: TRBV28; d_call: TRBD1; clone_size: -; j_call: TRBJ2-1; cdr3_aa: CASSPRQGYAFEQFF; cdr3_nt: TGTGCCAGCAGTCCCCGACAGGGATATGCTTTCGAGCAGTTCTTC
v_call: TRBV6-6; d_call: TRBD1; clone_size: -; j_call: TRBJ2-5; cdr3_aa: CASRKQGAGETQYF; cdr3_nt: TGTGCCAGCAGAAAACAGGGGGCAGGAGAGACCCAGTACTTC
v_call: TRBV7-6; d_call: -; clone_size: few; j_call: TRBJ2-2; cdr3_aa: CASSFTYPGELFF; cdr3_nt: TGTGCCAGCAGCTTCACATACCCCGGGGAGCTGTTTTTT
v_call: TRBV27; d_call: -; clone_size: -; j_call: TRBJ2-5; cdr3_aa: CASSYRLQETQYF; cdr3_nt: TGTGCCAGCAGTTACAGGCTCCAAGAGACCCAGTACTTC
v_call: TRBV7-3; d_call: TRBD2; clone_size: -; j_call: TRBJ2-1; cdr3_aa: CASSPGTSGSNEQFF; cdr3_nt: TGTGCCAGCAGCCCCGGGACTAGCGGGAGCAATGAGCAGTTCTTC
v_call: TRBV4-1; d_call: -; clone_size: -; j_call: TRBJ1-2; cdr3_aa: CASSQEEIPDGYTF; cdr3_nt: TGCGCCAGCAGCCAGGAAGAGATTCCCGATGGCTACACCTTC
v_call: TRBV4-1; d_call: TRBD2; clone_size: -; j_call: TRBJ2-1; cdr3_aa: CASSQSLPGLADYNEQFF; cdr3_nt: TGCGCCAGCAGCCAATCCTTACCCGGACTAGCGGACTACAATGAGCAGTTCTTC
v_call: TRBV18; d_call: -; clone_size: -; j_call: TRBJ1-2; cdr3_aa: CASSPQWEGTYGYTF; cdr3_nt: TGTGCCAGCTCACCACAATGGGAGGGGACCTATGGCTACACCTTC
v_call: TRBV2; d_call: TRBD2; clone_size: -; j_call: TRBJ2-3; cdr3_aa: CASRSSGSLADTQYF; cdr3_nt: TGTGCCAGCAGGTCTAGCGGGAGTTTAGCAGATACGCAGTATTTT
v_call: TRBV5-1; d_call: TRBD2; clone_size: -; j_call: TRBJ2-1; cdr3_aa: CASSHPVAGLYEQFF; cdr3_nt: TGCGCCAGCAGCCACCCAGTAGCGGGACTCTATGAGCAGTTCTTC
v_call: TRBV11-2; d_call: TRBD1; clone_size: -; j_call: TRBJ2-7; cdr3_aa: CASSLDRANEQYF; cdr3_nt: TGTGCCAGCAGCTTGGACAGGGCGAACGAGCAGTACTTC
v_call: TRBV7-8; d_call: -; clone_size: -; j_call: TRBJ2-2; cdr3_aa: CASSLAPLGGELFF; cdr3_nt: TGTGCCAGCAGCTTAGCCCCCCTAGGCGGGGAGCTGTTTTTT
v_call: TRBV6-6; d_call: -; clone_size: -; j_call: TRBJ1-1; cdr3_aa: CASSYGRDTEAFF; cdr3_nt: TGTGCCAGCAGTTACGGCCGGGACACTGAAGCTTTCTTT
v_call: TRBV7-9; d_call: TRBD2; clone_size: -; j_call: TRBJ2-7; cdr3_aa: CASSLAGGPEQYF; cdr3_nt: TGTGCCAGCAGCTTAGCGGGAGGGCCCGAGCAGTACTTC
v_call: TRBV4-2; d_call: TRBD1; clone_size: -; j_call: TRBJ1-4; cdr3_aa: CASSRIGQGRTNEKLFF; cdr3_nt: TGTGCCAGCAGCCGCATCGGACAGGGGAGAACTAATGAAAAACTGTTTTTT
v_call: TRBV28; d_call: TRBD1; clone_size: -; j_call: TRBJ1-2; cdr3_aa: CASSPQPGQGTYGYTF; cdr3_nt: TGTGCCAGCAGTCCACAGCCGGGACAGGGTACCTATGGCTACACCTTC
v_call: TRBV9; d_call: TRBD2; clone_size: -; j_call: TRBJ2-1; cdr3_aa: CASSVVGTSGNNEQFF; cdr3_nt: TGTGCCAGCAGCGTAGTAGGGACTAGCGGTAACAATGAGCAGTTCTTC
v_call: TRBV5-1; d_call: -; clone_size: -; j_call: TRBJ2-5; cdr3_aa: CASSLEETQYF; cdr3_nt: TGCGCCAGCAGCTTGGAGGAGACCCAGTACTTC
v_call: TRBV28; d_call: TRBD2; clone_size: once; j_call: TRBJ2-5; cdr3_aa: CASSPAGARGETQYF; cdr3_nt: TGTGCCAGCAGTCCAGCGGGAGCTCGAGGAGAGACCCAGTACTTC
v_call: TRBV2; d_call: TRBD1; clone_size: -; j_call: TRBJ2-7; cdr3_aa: CASSRGQGPFYEQYF; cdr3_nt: TGTGCCAGCAGCCGAGGACAGGGTCCGTTCTACGAGCAGTACTTC
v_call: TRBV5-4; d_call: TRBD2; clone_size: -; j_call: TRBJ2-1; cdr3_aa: CASSLASGRAWSYNEQFF; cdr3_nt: TGTGCCAGCAGCTTGGCTAGCGGGAGGGCCTGGTCCTACAATGAGCAGTTCTTC
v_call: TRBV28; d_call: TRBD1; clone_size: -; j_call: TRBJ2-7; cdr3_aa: CASSFGWFRTGVHEQYF; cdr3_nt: TGTGCCAGCAGTTTTGGTTGGTTCCGGACAGGGGTCCACGAGCAGTACTTC
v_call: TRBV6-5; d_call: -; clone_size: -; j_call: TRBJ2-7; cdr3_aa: CASHPGNSYEQYF; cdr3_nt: TGTGCCAGCCATCCGGGGAACTCCTACGAGCAGTACTTC
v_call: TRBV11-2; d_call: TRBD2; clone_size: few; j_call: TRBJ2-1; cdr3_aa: CASSFFSGRVNEQFF; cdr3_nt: TGTGCCAGCAGCTTTTTTAGCGGGAGAGTCAATGAGCAGTTCTTC
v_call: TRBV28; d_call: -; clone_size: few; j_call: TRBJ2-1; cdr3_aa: CASSPRSPNEQFF; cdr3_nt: TGTGCCAGCAGTCCGCGGTCACCGAATGAGCAGTTCTTC
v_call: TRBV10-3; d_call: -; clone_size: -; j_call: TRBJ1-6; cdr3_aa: CAISESVGSPLHF; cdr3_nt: TGTGCCATCAGTGAGTCGGTCGGTTCACCCCTCCACTTT
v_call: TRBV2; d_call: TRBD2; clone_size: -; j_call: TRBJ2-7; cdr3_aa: CATSGLAGAYEQYF; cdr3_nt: TGTGCCACATCGGGACTAGCGGGAGCTTACGAGCAGTACTTC
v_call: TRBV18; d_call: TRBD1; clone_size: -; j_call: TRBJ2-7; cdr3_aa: CASSRTGSNEQYF; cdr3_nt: TGTGCCAGCTCTAGGACAGGGTCCAACGAGCAGTACTTC
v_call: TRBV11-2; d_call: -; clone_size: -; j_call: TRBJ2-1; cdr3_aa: CASSLGRAGGNEQFF; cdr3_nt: TGTGCCAGCAGCTTAGGGAGGGCAGGGGGGAATGAGCAGTTCTTC
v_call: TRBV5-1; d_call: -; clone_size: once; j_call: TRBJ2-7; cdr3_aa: CASSLAVQWDEQYF; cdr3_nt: TGCGCCAGCAGCTTGGCCGTACAGTGGGACGAGCAGTACTTC
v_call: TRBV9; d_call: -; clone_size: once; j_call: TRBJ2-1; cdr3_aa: CASSGGAGAYNEQFF; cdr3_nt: TGTGCCAGCAGCGGGGGGGCAGGGGCCTACAATGAGCAGTTCTTC
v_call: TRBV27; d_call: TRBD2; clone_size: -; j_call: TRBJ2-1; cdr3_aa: CASRLAQRYNEQFF; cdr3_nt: TGTGCCAGCAGACTAGCGCAAAGATACAATGAGCAGTTCTTC
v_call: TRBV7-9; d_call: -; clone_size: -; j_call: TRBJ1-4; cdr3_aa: CASSLGLVDTTNEKLFF; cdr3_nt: TGTGCCAGCAGCTTAGGGTTGGTAGACACAACTAATGAAAAACTGTTTTTT
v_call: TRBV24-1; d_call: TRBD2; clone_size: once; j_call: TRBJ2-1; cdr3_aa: CATSDWTSGSSYNEQFF; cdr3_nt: TGTGCCACCAGTGATTGGACTAGCGGATCCTCCTACAATGAGCAGTTCTTC
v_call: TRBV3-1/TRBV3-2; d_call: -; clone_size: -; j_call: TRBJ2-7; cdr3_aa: CASSWTLVAYEQYF; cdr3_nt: TGTGCCAGCAGCTGGACTCTTGTCGCCTACGAGCAGTACTTC
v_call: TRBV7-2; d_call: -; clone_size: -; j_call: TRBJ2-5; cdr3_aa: CASSSPSKETQYF; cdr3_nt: TGTGCCAGCAGCTCCCCCAGCAAAGAGACCCAGTACTTC
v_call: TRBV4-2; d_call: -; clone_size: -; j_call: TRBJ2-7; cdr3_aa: CASSRGAGSRTEQYF; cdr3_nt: TGTGCCAGCAGCCGGGGGGCGGGATCTAGGACCGAGCAGTACTTC
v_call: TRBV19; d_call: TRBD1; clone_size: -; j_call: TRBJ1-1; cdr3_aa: CASIDRVNTEAFF; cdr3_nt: TGTGCCAGTATAGACAGGGTGAACACTGAAGCTTTCTTT
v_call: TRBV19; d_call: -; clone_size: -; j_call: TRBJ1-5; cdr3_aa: CASSISGRFQNQPQHF; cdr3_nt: TGTGCCAGTAGTATTTCGGGACGGTTTCAGAATCAGCCCCAGCATTTT
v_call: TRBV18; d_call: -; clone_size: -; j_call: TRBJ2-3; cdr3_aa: CASSPRVGWETDTQYF; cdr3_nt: TGTGCCAGCTCACCACGAGTGGGCTGGGAAACAGATACGCAGTATTTT
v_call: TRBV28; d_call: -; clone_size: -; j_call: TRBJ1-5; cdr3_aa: CASMYAEYQPQHF; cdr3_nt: TGTGCCAGCATGTATGCAGAATATCAGCCCCAGCATTTT
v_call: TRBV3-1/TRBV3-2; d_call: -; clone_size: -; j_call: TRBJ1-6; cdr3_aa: CASSQASIRPLASPLHF; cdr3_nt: TGTGCCAGCAGCCAAGCCTCTATAAGACCATTAGCTTCACCCCTCCACTTT
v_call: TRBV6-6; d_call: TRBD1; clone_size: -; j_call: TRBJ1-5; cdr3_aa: CASSRQGGGEVDHPQHF; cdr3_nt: TGTGCCAGCAGCCGACAGGGGGGAGGAGAAGTCGATCATCCCCAGCATTTT
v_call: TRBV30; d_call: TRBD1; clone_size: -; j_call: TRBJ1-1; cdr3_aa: CAWSRWGQGLEAFF; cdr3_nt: TGTGCCTGGAGTCGATGGGGACAGGGGCTTGAAGCTTTCTTT
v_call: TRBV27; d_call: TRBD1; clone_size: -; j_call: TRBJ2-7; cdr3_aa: CASSHRRDRGYEQYF; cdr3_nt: TGTGCCAGCAGCCATCGCCGGGACAGGGGCTACGAGCAGTACTTC